This entry lists 5 T cell receptor beta chains sequenced from one sample in a study of shared clonotypes between healthy human individuals (dated by TCRdb to 2020 to 2021). Library preparation employed the immunoSEQ multiplex PCR assay. TCRdb's version of the immuneACCESS table is confined to in-frame rearrangements and falls short of the full clone set. An unresolved V gene accounts for under half of the shortfall where checked; the remainder is of unknown origin. The sample table records roughly 500,000 clones; about 96% of these occur just once. The top ten hold roughly 0.06% of the sample. The source material was naive CD4+ T cells sorted from blood. What the cell subset or site label conveys for this sample: CD45RA+ positively selected. The receptors shown here come from a woman aged 25 to 39 in good health.

The chain combines TRBV2 with TRBJ2-3; 10 bases line up with TRBD2. The trim removed 2 bases at V and 0 bases at J, leaving 5 bases unmatched. The CDR3 loop spans 17 amino acids. CDR1 is SNHLY and CDR2 is FYNNEI in the germline V gene. Here the CDR3 DNA reads TGTGCCAGCAGTGAACTAGCGGGAGCCCTTAGCACAGATACGCAGTATTTT. It encodes CASSELAGALSTDTQYF. Full variable domain (outside the CDR3, taken from reference TRBV2 and TRBJ2-3): EPEVTQTPSHQVTQMGQEVILRCVPISNHLYFYWYRQILGQKVEFLVSFYNNEISEKSEIFDDQFSVERPDGSNFTLKIRSTKLEDSAMYFCASSELAGALSTDTQYFGPGTRLTVL.

J is TRBJ1-2 and V is TRBV7-2, with D perhaps TRBD1 (5 bases). V gave up 5 bases and J gave up 4 bases, with 14 bases separating them. Germline V lookup: CDR1 SGHTA, CDR2 FQGNSA. This CDR3 contains 14 residues. The CDR3 reads CASSDRRGTYGYTF. Here the CDR3 DNA reads TGTGCCAGCAGCGATCGAAGAGGGACCTATGGCTACACCTTC.

A single count supports this clone. The rearrangement joins TRBV2 to TRBJ2-2, with 13 bases identical to TRBD2. The length of the CDR3 is 16 residues. V shed 5 bases, J shed 7 bases, and the junction held 7 bases outside the gene matches. Germline values: CDR1 SNHLY, CDR2 FYNNEI. Written as DNA, the CDR3 is TGTGCCAGCAGTCCGACTAGCGGGAGGTTATTCGGGGAGCTGTTTTTT. This encodes CASSPTSGRLFGELFF.

V is TRBV13 and J is TRBJ2-1, with 9 bases that match TRBD1. Trimming at V came to 5 bases and at J to 15 bases, leaving 23 bases not matched to a gene. CDR1 is PRHDT and CDR2 is FYEKMQ in the germline V gene (reference sequence). The CDR3 is 17 amino acids. The CDR3 loop reads CASSPNPGQGLRSSRFF. In DNA form, the CDR3 reads TGTGCCAGCAGCCCAAATCCGGGACAGGGCCTGAGGTCTTCACGGTTCTTC.

The V call is TRBV27, the J call TRBJ1-4; D is perhaps TRBD1 (6 bases). Trimming shortened V by 5 bases and J by 4 bases, and 17 bases separated the two germline ends. Germline assignment: CDR1 MNHEY and CDR2 SMNVEV (reference sequence). The CDR3 covers 16 residues. The CDR3 DNA sequence: TGTGCCAGCAGTCCCCTCTTTCGACAGGATAATGAAAAACTGTTTTTT. Translated, it gives CASSPLFRQDNEKLFF.